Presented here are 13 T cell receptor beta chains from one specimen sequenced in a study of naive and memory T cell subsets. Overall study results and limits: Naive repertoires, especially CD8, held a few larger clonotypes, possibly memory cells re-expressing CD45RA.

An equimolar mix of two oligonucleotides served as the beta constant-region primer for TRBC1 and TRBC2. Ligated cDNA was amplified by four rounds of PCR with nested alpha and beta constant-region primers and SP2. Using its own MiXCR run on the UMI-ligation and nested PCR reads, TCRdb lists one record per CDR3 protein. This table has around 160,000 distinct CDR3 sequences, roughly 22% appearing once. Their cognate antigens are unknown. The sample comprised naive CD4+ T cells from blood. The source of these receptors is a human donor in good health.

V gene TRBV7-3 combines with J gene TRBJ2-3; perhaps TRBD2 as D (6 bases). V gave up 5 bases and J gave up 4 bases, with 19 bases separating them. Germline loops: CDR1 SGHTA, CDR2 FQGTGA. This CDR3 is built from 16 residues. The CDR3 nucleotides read TGTGCCAGCAGCCCCATCCGACTAGAAGCGGCAGATACGCAGTATTTT. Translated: CASSPIRLEAADTQYF.

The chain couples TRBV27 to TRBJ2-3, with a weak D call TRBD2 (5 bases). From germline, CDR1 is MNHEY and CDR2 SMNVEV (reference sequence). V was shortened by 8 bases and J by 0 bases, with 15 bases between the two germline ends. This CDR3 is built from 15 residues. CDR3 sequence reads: CASARPGLSTDTQYF. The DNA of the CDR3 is TGTGCCAGCGCTCGACCAGGACTGAGCACAGATACGCAGTATTTT.

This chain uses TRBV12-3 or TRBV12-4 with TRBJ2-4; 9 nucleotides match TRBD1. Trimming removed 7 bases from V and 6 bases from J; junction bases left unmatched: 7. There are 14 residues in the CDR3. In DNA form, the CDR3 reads TGTGCCAGCACCCCGGGACAGGGTACAAACATTCAGTACTTC. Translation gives CASTPGQGTNIQYF.

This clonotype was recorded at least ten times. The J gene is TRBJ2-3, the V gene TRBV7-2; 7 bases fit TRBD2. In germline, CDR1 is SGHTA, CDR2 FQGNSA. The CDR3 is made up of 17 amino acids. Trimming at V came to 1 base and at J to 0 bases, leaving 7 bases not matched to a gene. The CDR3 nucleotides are TGTGCCAGCAGCTTAGATGCGGCTAGCGGAAGCACAGATACGCAGTATTTT. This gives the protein CASSLDAASGSTDTQYF.

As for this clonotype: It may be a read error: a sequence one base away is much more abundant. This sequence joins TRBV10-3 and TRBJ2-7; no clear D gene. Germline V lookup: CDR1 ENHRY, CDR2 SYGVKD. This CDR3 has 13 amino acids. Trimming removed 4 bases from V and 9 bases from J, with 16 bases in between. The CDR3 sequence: CAISVEGHGWQYF. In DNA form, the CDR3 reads TGTGCCATCAGTGTAGAAGGGCATGGGTGGCAGTACTTC.

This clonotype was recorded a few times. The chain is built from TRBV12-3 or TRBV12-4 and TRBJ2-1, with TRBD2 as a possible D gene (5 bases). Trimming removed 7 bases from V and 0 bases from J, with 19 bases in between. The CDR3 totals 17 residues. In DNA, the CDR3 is TGTGCCAGCAAAATTGGAGCGGCCCCCTTCTCCTACAATGAGCAGTTCTTC. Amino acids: CASKIGAAPFSYNEQFF.

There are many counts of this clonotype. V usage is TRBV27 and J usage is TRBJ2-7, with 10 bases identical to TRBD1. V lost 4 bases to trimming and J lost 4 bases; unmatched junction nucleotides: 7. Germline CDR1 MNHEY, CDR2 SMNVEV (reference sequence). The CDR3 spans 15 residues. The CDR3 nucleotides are TGTGCCAGCAGTTCAACCGGGACAGGGGTTTACGAGCAGTACTTC. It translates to CASSSTGTGVYEQYF.

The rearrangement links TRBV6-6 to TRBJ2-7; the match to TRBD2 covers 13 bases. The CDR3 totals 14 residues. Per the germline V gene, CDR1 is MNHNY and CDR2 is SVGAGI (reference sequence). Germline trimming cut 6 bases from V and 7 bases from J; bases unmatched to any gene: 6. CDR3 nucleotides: TGTGCCAGCAGACCGGGACTAGCGGGATATGAGCAGTACTTC. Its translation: CASRPGLAGYEQYF.

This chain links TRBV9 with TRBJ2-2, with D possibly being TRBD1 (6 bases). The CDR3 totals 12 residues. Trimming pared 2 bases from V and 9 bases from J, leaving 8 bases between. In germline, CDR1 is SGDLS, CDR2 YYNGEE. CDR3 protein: CASSVGARELFF. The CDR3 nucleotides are TGTGCCAGCAGCGTGGGGGCGCGGGAGCTGTTTTTT.

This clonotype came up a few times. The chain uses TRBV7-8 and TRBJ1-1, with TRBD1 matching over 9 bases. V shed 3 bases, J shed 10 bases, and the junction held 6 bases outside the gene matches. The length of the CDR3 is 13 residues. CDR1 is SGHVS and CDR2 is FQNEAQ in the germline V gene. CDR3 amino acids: CASSLGQGYGAFF. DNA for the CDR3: TGTGCCAGCAGCTTGGGACAGGGCTACGGAGCTTTCTTT.

The CDR3 here is CASSYSGGRAFNEQFF. CDR3 DNA: TGTGCCAGCAGTTACTCCGGCGGGAGGGCATTCAATGAGCAGTTCTTC. This chain joins TRBV6-7 and TRBJ2-1, with 9 positions matching TRBD2. Being an ORF, TRBV6-7 has a function that is uncertain. The CDR3 is 16 amino acids. V was clipped by 0 bases and J by 6 bases; unmatched bases: 6.

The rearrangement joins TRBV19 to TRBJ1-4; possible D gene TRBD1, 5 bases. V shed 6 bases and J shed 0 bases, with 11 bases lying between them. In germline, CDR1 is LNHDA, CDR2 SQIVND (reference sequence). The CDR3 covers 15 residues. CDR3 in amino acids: CASSGRVATNEKLFF. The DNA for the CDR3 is TGTGCCAGTAGCGGCAGGGTTGCAACTAATGAAAAACTGTTTTTT.

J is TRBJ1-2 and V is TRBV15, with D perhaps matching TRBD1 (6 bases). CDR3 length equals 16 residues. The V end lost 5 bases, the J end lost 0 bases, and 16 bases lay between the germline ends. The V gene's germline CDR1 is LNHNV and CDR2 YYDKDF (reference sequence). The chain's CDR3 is CATSEGGGGTNYGYTF. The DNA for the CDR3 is TGTGCCACCAGCGAGGGGGGTGGCGGTACTAACTATGGCTACACCTTC.